This T cell receptor beta chain was sequenced for a study of T cells after yellow fever vaccination. This CDR3 contains 16 residues. The V gene's germline CDR1 is SGHTA and CDR2 FQGNSA. Trimming at V came to 6 bases and at J to 0 bases, leaving 6 bases not matched to a gene. TCRdb redid the calling of the 5' RACE reads with MiXCR, one entry per CDR3 protein. The sample records some 350,000 distinct CDR3 sequences, approximately 3.9% being singletons. This TCR derives from a man aged 18 to 30 who received the YFV17D yellow fever vaccine. The chain uses TRBV7-2 and TRBJ2-2; 8 bases match TRBD2. The sequencing used PBMCs, collected 5 days after the yellow fever booster vaccination. The DNA of the CDR3 is TGTGCCAGCAGACAAAGAGCGGGGGCGAACACCGGGGAGCTGTTTTTT. Its protein is CASRQRAGANTGELFF.